These 27 T cell receptor beta chains were all obtained from the same sample, sequenced in a study of control samples from healthy donors and cancer patients. Repertoires were generated with immunoSEQ multiplex PCR, while TCRdb's copy carries only in-frame clones and drops some. The repertoire has more than 85,000 clones, about 89% of them found once; the top ten carry 17%. Material for sequencing was blood. All receptors derive from a woman aged 45-65 years in good health.

The gene calls are TRBV19 and TRBJ1-5; D perhaps matches TRBD1 (5 bases). V was clipped by 3 bases and J by 9 bases, with 9 bases between them. The length of the CDR3 is 12 residues. Germline V gene data show CDR1 as LNHDA and CDR2 as SQIVND (reference sequence). CDR3 residues: CASSMGLRPQHF. The CDR3 DNA reads as TGTGCCAGTAGTATGGGGCTCAGGCCCCAGCATTTT.

J is TRBJ2-1 and V is TRBV6-1; 9 nucleotides align to TRBD2. The CDR3 sequence is 17 residues long. Germline CDR1 is MNHNS and CDR2 is SASEGT. V was pared by 4 bases and J by 7 bases, with 14 bases of the junction left unmatched. The CDR3 loop reads CASSVEVAGGPGNEQFF. The CDR3 nucleotides are TGTGCCAGCAGTGTTGAAGTGGCGGGAGGGCCGGGTAATGAGCAGTTCTTC.

The rearrangement uses TRBV6-6 and TRBJ1-2; the match to TRBD1 covers 8 bases. Germline trimming cut 7 bases from V and 3 bases from J; bases unmatched to any gene: 10. This CDR3 has 15 amino acids. In germline, CDR1 is MNHNY, CDR2 SVGAGI (reference sequence). The CDR3: CASTIGQGLHYGYTF. CDR3 DNA sequence: TGTGCCAGCACCATCGGACAGGGCCTGCACTATGGCTACACCTTC.

This chain links TRBV5-4 with TRBJ2-7; tentative D call: TRBD1 (5 bases). V was shortened by 6 bases and J by 6 bases, with 13 bases between the two germline ends. The CDR3 is made up of 12 amino acids. CDR1 and CDR2 from the germline V gene are SGHNT and YYREEE (reference sequence). The CDR3 sequence is CASTGDSFEQYF. The CDR3 DNA reads TGTGCCAGCACCGGTGACAGCTTCGAGCAGTACTTC.

The J gene is TRBJ2-5, the V gene TRBV5-6; D possibly corresponds to TRBD1 (7 bases). From germline, CDR1 is SGHDT and CDR2 YYEEEE. The CDR3 runs 15 residues. The V end was cut by 1 base, the J end by 5 bases, with 15 bases between. The CDR3 nucleotides read TGTGCCAGCAGCTTGTTGGAGACAGGGAGGGAGACCCAGTACTTC. This encodes CASSLLETGRETQYF.

V is TRBV12-3 or TRBV12-4 and J is TRBJ1-2, with D possibly being TRBD1 (6 bases). V was pared by 6 bases and J by 1 base, with 9 bases between. This CDR3 contains 13 residues. CDR3: CASSPQGNYGYTF. The CDR3 DNA follows: TGTGCCAGCAGCCCACAGGGTAACTATGGCTACACCTTC.

V is TRBV6-5 and J is TRBJ2-2; 9 bases align to TRBD1. Losses at the gene ends were 0 bases for V and 5 bases for J; bases not matched to a gene: 1. The CDR3 has 15 amino acids. The V gene's germline CDR1 is MNHEY and CDR2 SVGAGI. Here the CDR3 reads CASSYSTGGTGELFF. Here the CDR3 DNA reads TGTGCCAGCAGTTACTCGACAGGGGGGACCGGGGAGCTGTTTTTT.

The genes are TRBV30 and TRBJ1-2; unclear D gene. The CDR3 contains 14 residues. The germline V and J ends were trimmed by 0 bases and 8 bases, with 16 bases remaining between them. CDR1 and CDR2 from the germline V gene are GTSNPN and SVGIG (reference sequence). CDR3 in amino acids: CAWSVAAALGGYTF. The CDR3 nucleotides are TGTGCCTGGAGTGTAGCCGCCGCACTCGGGGGCTACACCTTC.

In its sample, this clone was seen once. The chain is built from TRBV12-3 or TRBV12-4 and TRBJ2-1; possibly TRBD1 or TRBD2 for D (6 bases each). The CDR3 is made up of 13 amino acids. V was pared by 6 bases and J by 10 bases, with 16 bases between. In nucleotides, the CDR3 is TGTGCCAGCAGAACGAGGGGGACTCGAGAGCAGTTCTTC. This gives the protein CASRTRGTREQFF.

The chain uses TRBV11-2 and TRBJ2-5, with 9 bases lining up with TRBD1. The CDR3 loop spans 18 amino acids. V gave up 7 bases and J gave up 5 bases; unmatched junction bases: 20. Per germline, CDR1 SGHAT and CDR2 FQNNGV. In nucleotides, the CDR3 is TGTGCCAGCAATGAGGACAGGGGAGATCTCCGTAAGAAGGAGACCCAGTACTTC. It translates to CASNEDRGDLRKKETQYF. Based on the CDR3 plus reference TRBV11-2 and TRBJ2-5, the full variable domain is EAGVAQSPRYKIIEKRQSVAFWCNPISGHATLYWYQQILGQGPKLLIQFQNNGVVDDSQLPKDRFSAERLKGVDSTLKIQPAKLEDSAVYLCASNEDRGDLRKKETQYFGPGTRLLVL.

The chain combines TRBV6-2 or TRBV6-3 with TRBJ2-3; 11 bases are a match to TRBD2. Germline V gene lookup returns CDR1 MNHEY and CDR2 SVGEGT. The CDR3 runs to 15 residues. V shed 5 bases, J shed 5 bases, and the junction held 6 bases outside the gene matches. The CDR3 sequence is CASSDFGLAGDTQYF. The CDR3 DNA is TGTGCCAGCAGTGACTTCGGACTAGCGGGAGATACGCAGTATTTT.

This rearrangement joins TRBV7-2 to TRBJ2-1; D may be TRBD1 (7 bases). This CDR3 has 17 amino acids. V lost 1 base to trimming and J lost 2 bases, with 15 bases between them. Germline CDR1 and CDR2: SGHTA and FQGNSA. The CDR3 loop reads CASSLVGGRGAYNEQFF. CDR3 coding DNA: TGTGCCAGCAGCTTAGTCGGGGGCAGGGGGGCCTACAATGAGCAGTTCTTC.

The rearrangement uses TRBV19 and TRBJ2-5; D is perhaps TRBD1 or TRBD2 (5 bases each). Germline V gives CDR1 LNHDA, CDR2 SQIVND (reference sequence). V was clipped by 2 bases and J by 5 bases, with 18 bases between them. The CDR3 consists of 16 residues. DNA for the CDR3: TGTGCCAGTAGTATAATAGCGTACCGGGGCGGGGAGACCCAGTACTTC. Its translation: CASSIIAYRGGETQYF.

J is TRBJ2-2 and V is TRBV7-2, with 8 bases aligning to TRBD2. Germline CDR1 is SGHTA and CDR2 is FQGNSA. With V trimmed by 5 bases and J by 1 base, 3 bases remained unmatched. The CDR3 sequence is 15 residues long. The CDR3 spells CASSRGGRNTGELFF. The CDR3 DNA sequence: TGTGCCAGCAGCCGCGGGGGGCGGAACACCGGGGAGCTGTTTTTT. Looking up the rest from reference TRBV7-2 and TRBJ2-2 gives the full variable domain: GAGVSQSPSNKVTEKGKDVELRCDPISGHTALYWYRQSLGQGLEFLIYFQGNSAPDKSGLPSDRFSAERTGGSVSTLTIQRTQQEDSAVYLCASSRGGRNTGELFFGEGSRLTVL.

This clone was counted between two and nine times. The genes are TRBV27 and TRBJ2-7; TRBD2 agrees at 10 bases. V gave up 7 bases and J gave up 2 bases; unmatched junction bases: 5. The germline V gene has CDR1 MNHEY and CDR2 SMNVEV (reference sequence). The CDR3 covers 14 residues. CDR3 nucleotides: TGTGCCAGCAAACGACTAGCGGGTCCCTACGAGCAGTACGTC. This encodes CASKRLAGPYEQYV.

The chain carries TRBV15 and TRBJ2-5; TRBD2 might be the D (6 bases). Trimming took 4 bases from V and 0 from J, leaving 12 bases between them. The CDR3 contains 15 residues. Germline V CDR1 and CDR2: LNHNV, YYDKDF (reference sequence). As DNA, the CDR3 is TGTGCCACCAGCATCGGCGGGGCGTACCAAGAGACCCAGTACTTC. Its translation: CATSIGGAYQETQYF.

This clone was counted a few times. This chain connects TRBV2 to TRBJ2-1; D may correspond to TRBD1 or TRBD2 (5 bases each). CDR1 and CDR2 from the germline V gene are SNHLY and FYNNEI. Trimming cost V 6 bases and J 0 bases, with 18 bases left between them. CDR3 length equals 17 residues. The CDR3 DNA reads as TGTGCCAGCAGGGCGGGTCTGCACGGGACCTCCTACAATGAGCAGTTCTTC. Protein: CASRAGLHGTSYNEQFF.

The chain has TRBV19 and TRBJ2-5; D is unclear. Trimming left V 4 bases short and J 5 bases short, with 23 bases between. The CDR3 covers 17 residues. Germline loops: CDR1 LNHDA, CDR2 SQIVND (reference sequence). Written as DNA, the CDR3 is TGTGCCAGTAGTAGTCCCCCAGACAAGCCCGGAATGGAGACCCAGTACTTC. This gives the protein CASSSPPDKPGMETQYF.

The V call is TRBV5-6, the J call TRBJ1-4; unclear D gene. Germline loops: CDR1 SGHDT, CDR2 YYEEEE. The V gene lost 4 bases and the J gene lost 8 bases, with 15 bases spanning the gap. This CDR3 has 14 amino acids. The chain's CDR3 is CASSRRYAQEKLFF. The CDR3 DNA sequence: TGTGCCAGCAGCCGGCGGTACGCGCAGGAAAAACTGTTTTTT.

J is TRBJ1-2 and V is TRBV18, with a possible D match to TRBD1 (5 bases). This CDR3 region has 14 residues. Looked up from germline, CDR1 is KGHSH and CDR2 is LQKENI. V shed 8 bases and J shed 3 bases, with 16 bases lying between them. The CDR3 protein is CASGRQGLYYGYTF. In DNA form, the CDR3 reads TGTGCCAGCGGACGGCAGGGACTCTACTATGGCTACACCTTC.

The chain has TRBV7-2 and TRBJ2-2; D call uncertain. V lost 1 base and J 6 bases, leaving 6 bases between the germline ends. The CDR3 loop spans 13 amino acids. Germline V CDR1 and CDR2: SGHTA, FQGNSA. CDR3 amino acids: CASSLVGPGELFF. For the CDR3, the DNA is TGTGCCAGCAGCTTAGTAGGGCCCGGGGAGCTGTTTTTT.

The CDR3 spells CASSFGLVVRTSGSPSYNEQFF. The DNA of the CDR3 is TGTGCCAGCAGCTTCGGTTTAGTAGTTCGGACTAGCGGGAGTCCGTCCTACAATGAGCAGTTCTTC. The chain carries TRBV7-3 and TRBJ2-1; 13 bases match TRBD2. Per germline, CDR1 SGHTA and CDR2 FQGTGA. The CDR3 length is 22 residues. V shed 3 bases and J 1 base; nucleotides not matched to a gene: 18.

CDR3 DNA: TGCGCCAGCTTCGGGGGACTAGCTCATCCTGAGCAGTTCTTC. Amino acid sequence: CASFGGLAHPEQFF. The chain couples TRBV5-1 to TRBJ2-1, with 9 bases identical to TRBD2. With V trimmed by 7 bases and J by 9 bases, 11 bases remained unmatched. The CDR3 is made up of 14 amino acids. Per the germline V gene, CDR1 is SGHRS and CDR2 is YFSETQ.

The chain carries TRBV27 and TRBJ2-5; tentatively, D is TRBD2 (6 bases). The germline gives CDR1 MNHEY, CDR2 SMNVEV (reference sequence). The CDR3 consists of 15 residues. Trimming took off 7 bases at V and 0 bases at J, with 15 bases between the two ends. The CDR3 nucleotides read TGTGCCAGCAATTCCGCGGGGTCGTACCAAGAGACCCAGTACTTC. It is translated as CASNSAGSYQETQYF.

This sequence joins TRBV5-1 and TRBJ2-2; D unclear. Per germline, CDR1 SGHRS and CDR2 YFSETQ. The CDR3 contains 12 residues. V was shortened by 8 bases and J by 1 base, with 6 bases between the two germline ends. CDR3 coding DNA: TGCGCCAGTAGATTGAACACCGGGGAGCTGTTTTTT. As protein: CASRLNTGELFF.

CDR3 residues: CSVAKRGNNEQFF. The CDR3 DNA sequence: TGCAGCGTCGCCAAACGGGGAAACAATGAGCAGTTCTTC. This chain connects TRBV29-1 to TRBJ2-1, with D maybe TRBD2 (5 bases). This CDR3 has 13 residues. V dropped 6 bases and J dropped 5 bases, with 14 bases sitting between them. CDR1 and CDR2 from the germline V gene are SQVTM and ANQGSEA.

The genes are TRBV18 and TRBJ1-2; D unresolved. The CDR3 extends over 15 amino acids. The V and J ends lost 3 bases and 8 bases respectively, with 19 bases between them. Germline lookup yields CDR1 KGHSH and CDR2 LQKENI. This chain's CDR3 is CASSPPGLTTAGYTF. CDR3 DNA sequence: TGTGCCAGCTCACCTCCCGGGCTCACCACGGCGGGCTACACCTTC.